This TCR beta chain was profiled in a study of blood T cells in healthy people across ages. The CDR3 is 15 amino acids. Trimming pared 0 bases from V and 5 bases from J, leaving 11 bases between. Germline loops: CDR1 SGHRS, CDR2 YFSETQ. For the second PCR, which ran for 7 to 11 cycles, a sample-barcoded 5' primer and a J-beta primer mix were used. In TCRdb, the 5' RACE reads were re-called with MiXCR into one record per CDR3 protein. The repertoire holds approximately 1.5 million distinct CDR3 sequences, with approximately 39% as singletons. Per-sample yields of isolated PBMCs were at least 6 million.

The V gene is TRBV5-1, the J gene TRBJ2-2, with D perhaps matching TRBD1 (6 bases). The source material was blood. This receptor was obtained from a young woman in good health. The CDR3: CASSLDRVKTGELFF. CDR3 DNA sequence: TGCGCCAGCAGCTTGGACAGGGTGAAGACCGGGGAGCTGTTTTTT.